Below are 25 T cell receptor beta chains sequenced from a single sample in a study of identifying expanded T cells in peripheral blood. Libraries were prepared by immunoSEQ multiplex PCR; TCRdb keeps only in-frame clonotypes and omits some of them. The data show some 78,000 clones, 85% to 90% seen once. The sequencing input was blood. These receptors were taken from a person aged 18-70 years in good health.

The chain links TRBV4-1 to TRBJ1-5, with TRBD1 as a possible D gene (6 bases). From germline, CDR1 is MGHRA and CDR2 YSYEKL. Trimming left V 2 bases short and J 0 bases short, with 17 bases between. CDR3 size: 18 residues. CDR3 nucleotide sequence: TGCGCCAGCAGCCAACTCATTCTAGGGGGAAATAGCAATCAGCCCCAGCATTTT. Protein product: CASSQLILGGNSNQPQHF.

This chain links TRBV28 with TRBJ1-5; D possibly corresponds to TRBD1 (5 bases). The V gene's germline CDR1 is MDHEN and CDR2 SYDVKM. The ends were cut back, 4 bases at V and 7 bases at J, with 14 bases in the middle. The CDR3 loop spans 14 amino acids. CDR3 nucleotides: TGTGCCAGCAGTTCCCCCCCGGGGGTACAGCCCCAGCATTTT. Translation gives CASSSPPGVQPQHF.

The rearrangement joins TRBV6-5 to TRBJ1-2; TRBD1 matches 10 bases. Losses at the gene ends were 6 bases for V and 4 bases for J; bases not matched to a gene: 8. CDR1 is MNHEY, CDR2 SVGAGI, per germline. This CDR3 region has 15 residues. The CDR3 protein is CASRRTGGGGYGYTF. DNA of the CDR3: TGTGCCAGCAGACGGACAGGGGGGGGTGGCTATGGCTACACCTTC.

The CDR3 coding sequence is TGTGCCAGCAGCTTAGCGGTTTCCTCCGGAAACACCATATATTTT. This gives the protein CASSLAVSSGNTIYF. This chain joins TRBV7-9 and TRBJ1-3; D remains ambiguous. Germline V lookup: CDR1 SEHNR, CDR2 FQNEAQ (reference sequence). This CDR3 is built from 15 residues. V lost 0 bases and J 4 bases, leaving 10 bases between the germline ends.

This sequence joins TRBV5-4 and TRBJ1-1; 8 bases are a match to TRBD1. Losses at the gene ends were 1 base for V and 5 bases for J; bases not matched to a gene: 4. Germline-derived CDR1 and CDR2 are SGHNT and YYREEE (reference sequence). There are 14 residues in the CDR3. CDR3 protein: CASSLLQGVTEAFF. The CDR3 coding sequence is TGTGCCAGCAGCTTGTTACAGGGGGTGACTGAAGCTTTCTTT.

CDR3 region: CASSLRRENNIQYF. The CDR3 DNA reads TGTGCCAGCAGCTTAAGGCGGGAAAATAACATTCAGTACTTC. This chain uses TRBV7-2 with TRBJ2-4; TRBD2 is a possible D gene (6 bases). Trimming cost V 2 bases and J 7 bases, with 12 bases left between them. This CDR3 region has 14 residues. Germline CDR1 and CDR2: SGHTA and FQGNSA. The variable domain in full, completed from reference TRBV7-2 and TRBJ2-4, reads GAGVSQSPSNKVTEKGKDVELRCDPISGHTALYWYRQSLGQGLEFLIYFQGNSAPDKSGLPSDRFSAERTGGSVSTLTIQRTQQEDSAVYLCASSLRRENNIQYFGAGTRLSVL.

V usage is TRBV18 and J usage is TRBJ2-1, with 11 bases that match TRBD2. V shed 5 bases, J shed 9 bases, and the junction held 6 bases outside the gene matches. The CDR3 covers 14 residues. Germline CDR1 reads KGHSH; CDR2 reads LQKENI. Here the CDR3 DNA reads TGTGCCAGCTCAGCTAGCGGGGGGTTTATTGAGCAGTTCTTC. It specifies CASSASGGFIEQFF.

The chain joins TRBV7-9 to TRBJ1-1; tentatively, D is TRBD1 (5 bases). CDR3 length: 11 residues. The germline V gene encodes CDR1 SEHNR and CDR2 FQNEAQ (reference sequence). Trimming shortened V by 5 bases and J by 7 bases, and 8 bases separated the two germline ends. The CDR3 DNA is TGTGCCAGCAGCCAGGGCGATGAAGCTTTCTTT. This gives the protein CASSQGDEAFF.

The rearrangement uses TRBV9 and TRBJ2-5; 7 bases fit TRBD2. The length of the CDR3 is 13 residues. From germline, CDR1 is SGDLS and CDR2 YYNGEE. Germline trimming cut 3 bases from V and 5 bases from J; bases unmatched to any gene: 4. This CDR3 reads CASSAGGRETQYF. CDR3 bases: TGTGCCAGCAGCGCGGGGGGACGGGAGACCCAGTACTTC.

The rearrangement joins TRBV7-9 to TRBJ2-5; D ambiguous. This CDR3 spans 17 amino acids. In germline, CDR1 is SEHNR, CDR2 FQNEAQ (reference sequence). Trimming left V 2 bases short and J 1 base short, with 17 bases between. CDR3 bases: TGTGCCAGCAGCTTATACAATTGGGCTCGAAGCCAAGAGACCCAGTACTTC. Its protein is CASSLYNWARSQETQYF.

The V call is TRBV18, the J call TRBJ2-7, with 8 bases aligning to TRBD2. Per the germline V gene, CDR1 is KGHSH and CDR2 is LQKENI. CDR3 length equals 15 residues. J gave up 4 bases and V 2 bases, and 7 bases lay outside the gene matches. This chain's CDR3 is CASSPGTGGPYEQYF. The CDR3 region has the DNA TGTGCCAGCTCACCAGGAACGGGGGGGCCGTACGAGCAGTACTTC.

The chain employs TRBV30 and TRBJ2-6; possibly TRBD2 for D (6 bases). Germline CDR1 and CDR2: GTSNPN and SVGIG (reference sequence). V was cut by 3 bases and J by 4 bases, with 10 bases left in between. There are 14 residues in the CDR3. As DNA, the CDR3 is TGTGCCTGGAGCGGCGGGACGGGGGCCAACGTCCTGACTTTC. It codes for CAWSGGTGANVLTF.

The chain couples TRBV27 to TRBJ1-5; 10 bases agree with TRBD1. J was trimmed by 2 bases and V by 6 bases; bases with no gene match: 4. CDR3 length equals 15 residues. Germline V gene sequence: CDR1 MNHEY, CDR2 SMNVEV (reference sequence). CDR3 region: CASSQGTGGNQPQHF. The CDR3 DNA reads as TGTGCCAGCAGCCAGGGGACAGGGGGCAATCAGCCCCAGCATTTT.

CDR3 region: CASSDRARRGTDTQYF. Here the CDR3 DNA reads TGTGCCAGCAGTGACCGGGCACGGCGGGGCACAGATACGCAGTATTTT. The V call is TRBV6-4, the J call TRBJ2-3, with a weak D call TRBD2 (5 bases). V lost 2 bases and J 1 base, leaving 13 bases between the germline ends. The CDR3 runs to 16 residues. Germline assignment: CDR1 MRHNA and CDR2 SNTAGT.

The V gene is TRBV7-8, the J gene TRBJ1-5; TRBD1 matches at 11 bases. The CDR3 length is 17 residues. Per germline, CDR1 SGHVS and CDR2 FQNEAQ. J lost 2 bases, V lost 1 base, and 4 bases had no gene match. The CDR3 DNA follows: TGTGCCAGCAGCTTAGGGACAGGGGGCGCCGGCAATCAGCCCCAGCATTTT. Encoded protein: CASSLGTGGAGNQPQHF.

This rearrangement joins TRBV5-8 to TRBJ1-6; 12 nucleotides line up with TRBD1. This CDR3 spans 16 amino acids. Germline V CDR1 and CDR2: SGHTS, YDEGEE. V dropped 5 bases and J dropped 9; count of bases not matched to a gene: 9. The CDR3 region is CASRFRDRGLSSPLHF. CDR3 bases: TGTGCCAGCAGATTCCGGGACAGGGGGCTTAGTTCACCCCTCCACTTT. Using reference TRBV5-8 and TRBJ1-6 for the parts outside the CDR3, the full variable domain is EAGVTQSPTHLIKTRGQQATLRCSPISGHTSVYWYQQALGLGLQFLLWYDEGEERNRGNFPPRFSGRQFPNYSSELNVNALELEDSALYLCASRFRDRGLSSPLHFGNGTRLTVT.

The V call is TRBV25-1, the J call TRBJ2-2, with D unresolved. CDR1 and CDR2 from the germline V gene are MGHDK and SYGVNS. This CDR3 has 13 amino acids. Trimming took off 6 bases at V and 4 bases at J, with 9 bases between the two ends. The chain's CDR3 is CASRNTGTGELFF. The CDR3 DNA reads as TGTGCCAGCAGGAATACGGGCACCGGGGAGCTGTTTTTT.

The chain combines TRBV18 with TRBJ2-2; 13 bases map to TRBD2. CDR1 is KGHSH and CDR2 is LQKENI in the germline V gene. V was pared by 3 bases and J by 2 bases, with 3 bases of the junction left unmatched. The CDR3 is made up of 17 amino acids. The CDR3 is CASSPTSGGTNTGELFF. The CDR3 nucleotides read TGTGCCAGCTCACCGACTAGCGGGGGGACCAACACCGGGGAGCTGTTTTTT.

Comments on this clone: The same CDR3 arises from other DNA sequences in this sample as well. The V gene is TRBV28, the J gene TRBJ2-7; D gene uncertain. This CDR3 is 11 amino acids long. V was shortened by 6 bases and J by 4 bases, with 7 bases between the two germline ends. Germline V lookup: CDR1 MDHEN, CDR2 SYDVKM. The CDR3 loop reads CASSLGYEQYF. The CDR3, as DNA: TGTGCCAGCAGCTTGGGGTACGAGCAGTACTTC.

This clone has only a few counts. The DNA of the CDR3 is TGCGCCAGCAGCCAAGATGGGCGGGGATCCCCCACAGATACGCAGTATTTT. Encoded protein: CASSQDGRGSPTDTQYF. The chain carries TRBV4-3 and TRBJ2-3, with D tentatively TRBD2 (6 bases). The CDR3 is 17 residues long. Deletions cut 0 bases from V and 2 bases from J, with 15 bases between. From germline, CDR1 is LGHNA and CDR2 YSLEER.

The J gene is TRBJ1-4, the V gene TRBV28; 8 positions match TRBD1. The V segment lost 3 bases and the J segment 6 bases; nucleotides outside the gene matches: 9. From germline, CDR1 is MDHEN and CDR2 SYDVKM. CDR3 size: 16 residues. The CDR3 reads CASSFMLDRADEKLFF. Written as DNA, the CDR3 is TGTGCCAGCAGTTTTATGCTGGACAGGGCGGATGAAAAACTGTTTTTT.

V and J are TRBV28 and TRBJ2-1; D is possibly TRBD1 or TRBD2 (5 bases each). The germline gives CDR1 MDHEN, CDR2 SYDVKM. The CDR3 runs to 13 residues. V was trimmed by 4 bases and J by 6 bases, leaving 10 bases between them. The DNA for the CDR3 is TGTGCCAGCAGTTCGGGGACGCCCAATGAGCAGTTCTTC. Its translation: CASSSGTPNEQFF.

CDR3 in amino acids: CASTSNYKQFF. For the CDR3, the DNA is TGTGCCAGCACTTCCAACTACAAGCAGTTCTTC. The gene calls are TRBV5-6 and TRBJ2-1; D remains unclear. This CDR3 has 11 residues. V was shortened by 6 bases and J by 11 bases, with 12 bases between the two germline ends. In germline, CDR1 is SGHDT, CDR2 YYEEEE.

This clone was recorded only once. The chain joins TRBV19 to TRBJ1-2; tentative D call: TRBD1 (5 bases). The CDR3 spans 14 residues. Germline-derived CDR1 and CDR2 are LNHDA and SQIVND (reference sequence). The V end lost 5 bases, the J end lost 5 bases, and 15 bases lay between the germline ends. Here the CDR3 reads CASSLRGNPYGYTF. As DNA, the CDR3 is TGTGCCAGTAGTTTAAGGGGAAATCCGTATGGCTACACCTTC.

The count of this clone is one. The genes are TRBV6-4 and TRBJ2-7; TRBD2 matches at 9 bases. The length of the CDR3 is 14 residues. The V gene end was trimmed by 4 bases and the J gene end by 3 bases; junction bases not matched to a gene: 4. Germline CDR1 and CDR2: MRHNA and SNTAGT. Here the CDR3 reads CASSGLADRYEQYF. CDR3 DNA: TGTGCCAGCAGTGGACTAGCGGACCGCTACGAGCAGTACTTC.